This T cell receptor (beta chain) was captured by sequencing in a study of T-cell memory formation after mild COVID-19. The study's findings and limits: Contracting clones from day 15 to 85 had balanced CD4/CD8; later expanders favoured CD4+. The SARS-CoV-2 specificity of second-wave clones reaching peak at day 37 remained unverified.

This clonotype was recorded a few times. The antigen remains undetermined. TCRdb called the 5' RACE reads again in MiXCR, with one record for every CDR3 protein. The sample consists of about 210,000 distinct CDR3 sequences, 10% to 13% of them appearing once. Germline V gene lookup returns CDR1 SGHRS and CDR2 YFSETQ. The CDR3 is 15 residues long. Trimming shortened V by 2 bases and J by 5 bases, and 15 bases separated the two germline ends. This chain uses TRBV5-1 with TRBJ2-3, with D possibly being TRBD1 or TRBD2 (5 bases each). The clonotype comes from a man younger than 30 who had mild COVID-19 (a few samples of this study predate the infection). Cell type and time point are not known. The sequenced material came from PBMCs or a T cell subset sorted from them (not recorded which). The DNA of the CDR3 is TGCGCCAGCAGCTTCTCCGGGGCCGTGGAAGATACGCAGTATTTT. It codes for CASSFSGAVEDTQYF.